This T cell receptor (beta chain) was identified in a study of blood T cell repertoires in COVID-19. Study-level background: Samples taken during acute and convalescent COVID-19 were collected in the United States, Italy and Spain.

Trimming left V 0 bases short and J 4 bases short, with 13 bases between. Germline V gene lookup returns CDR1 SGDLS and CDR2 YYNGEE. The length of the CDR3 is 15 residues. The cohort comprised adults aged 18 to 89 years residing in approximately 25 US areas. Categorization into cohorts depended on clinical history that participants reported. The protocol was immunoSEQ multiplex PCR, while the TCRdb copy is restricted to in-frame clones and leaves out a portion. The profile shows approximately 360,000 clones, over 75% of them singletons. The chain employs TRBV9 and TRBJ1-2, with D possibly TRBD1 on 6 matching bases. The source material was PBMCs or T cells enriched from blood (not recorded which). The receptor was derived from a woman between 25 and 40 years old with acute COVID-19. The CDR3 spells CASSVASAGAYGYTF. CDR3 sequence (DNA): TGTGCCAGCAGCGTAGCTTCAGCAGGGGCCTATGGCTACACCTTC.